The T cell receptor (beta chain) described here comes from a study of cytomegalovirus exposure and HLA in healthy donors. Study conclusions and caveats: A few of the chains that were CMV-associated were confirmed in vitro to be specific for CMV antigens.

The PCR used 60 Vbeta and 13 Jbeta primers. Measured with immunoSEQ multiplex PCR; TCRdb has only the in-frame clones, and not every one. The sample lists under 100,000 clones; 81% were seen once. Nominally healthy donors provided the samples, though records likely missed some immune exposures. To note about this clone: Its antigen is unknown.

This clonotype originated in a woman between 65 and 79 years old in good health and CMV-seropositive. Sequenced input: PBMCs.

The CDR3 region is CASSLSGANVLTF. In nucleotides, the CDR3 is TGTGCCAGCAGCCTCTCTGGGGCCAACGTCCTGACTTTC. The chain has TRBV13 and TRBJ2-6, with D unresolved. Germline loops: CDR1 PRHDT, CDR2 FYEKMQ (reference sequence). This CDR3 comprises 13 residues. V was trimmed by 5 bases and J by 0 bases, leaving 2 bases between them.